One T cell receptor (beta chain) is described in this entry. Its antigen is unknown. Germline CDR1 and CDR2: ENHRY and SYGVKD. The CDR3 is 13 amino acids. The entry originates in a study of cytomegalovirus exposure and HLA in healthy donors. Study results and limitations: Three of the chains that were CMV-associated were confirmed in vitro to be specific for CMV antigens. Later on, an analysis showed TCR association rates differing by HLA locus, with DRB1 the most and HLA-C the fewest. Listed as cytomegalovirus-associated were 150 or so TCR beta chains.

PCR primers comprised 60 Vbeta and 13 Jbeta primers. Assay: immunoSEQ multiplex PCR; the TCRdb copy retains only in-frame clones and omits some. The profile shows about 160,000 clones, less than 90% of them singletons. The chain couples TRBV10-3 to TRBJ2-5; tentatively, D is TRBD2 (5 bases). The J call is in doubt because the DNA end fits TRBJ2-7 better. The sample consisted of PBMCs. The receptor comes from a woman younger than 30 in good health and CMV-seronegative. CDR3 amino acids: CAIREGSSYEQYF. CDR3 sequence (DNA): TGTGCCATCAGAGAAGGGAGCTCCTACGAGCAGTACTTC.